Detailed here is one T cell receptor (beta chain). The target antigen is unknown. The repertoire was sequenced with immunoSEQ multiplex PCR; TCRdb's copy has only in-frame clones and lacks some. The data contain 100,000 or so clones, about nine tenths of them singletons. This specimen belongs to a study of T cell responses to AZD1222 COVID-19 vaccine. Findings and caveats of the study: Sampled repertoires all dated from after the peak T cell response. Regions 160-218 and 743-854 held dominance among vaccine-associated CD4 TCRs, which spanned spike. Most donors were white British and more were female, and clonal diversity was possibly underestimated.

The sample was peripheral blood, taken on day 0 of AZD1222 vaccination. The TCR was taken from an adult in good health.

The CDR3 nucleotides are TGTGCCAGCAGTTACTCGATGCATTGGGGGGACTACGAGCAGTACTTC. The encoded protein is CASSYSMHWGDYEQYF. The rearrangement uses TRBV6-2 or TRBV6-3 and TRBJ2-7; the D gene is possibly TRBD2 (6 bases). Trimming removed 0 bases from V and 3 bases from J, with 15 bases in between. The CDR3 contains 16 residues. Per the germline V gene, CDR1 is MNHEY and CDR2 is SVGEGT.